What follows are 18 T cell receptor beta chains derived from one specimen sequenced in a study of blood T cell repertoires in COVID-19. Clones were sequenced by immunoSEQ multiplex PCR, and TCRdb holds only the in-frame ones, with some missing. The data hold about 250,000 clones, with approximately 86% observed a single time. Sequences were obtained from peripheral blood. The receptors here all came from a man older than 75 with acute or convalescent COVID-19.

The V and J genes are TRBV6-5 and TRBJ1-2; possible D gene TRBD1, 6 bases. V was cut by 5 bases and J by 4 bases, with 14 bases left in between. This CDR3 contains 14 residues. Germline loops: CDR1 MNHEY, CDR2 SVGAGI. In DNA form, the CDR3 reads TGTGCCAGCAGTCGGACAGAGAAAACCTATGGCTACACCTTC. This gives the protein CASSRTEKTYGYTF.

The CDR3 DNA reads TGTGCCAGCACCAAAGAGGGGGGCAGGGGGCGAACCGGGGAGCTGTTTTTT. Amino acids: CASTKEGGRGRTGELFF. The gene calls are TRBV2 and TRBJ2-2; 8 nucleotides align to TRBD1. J gave up 5 bases and V 7 bases, and 15 bases lay outside the gene matches. This CDR3 has 17 residues. Germline loops: CDR1 SNHLY, CDR2 FYNNEI.

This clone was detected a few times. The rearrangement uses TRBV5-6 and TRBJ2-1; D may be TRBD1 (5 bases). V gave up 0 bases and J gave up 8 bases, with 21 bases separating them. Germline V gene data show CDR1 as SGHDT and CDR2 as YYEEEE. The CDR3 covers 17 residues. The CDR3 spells CASSLGTIENIRDEQFF. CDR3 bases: TGTGCCAGCAGCTTGGGGACAATAGAGAATATACGGGATGAGCAGTTCTTC.

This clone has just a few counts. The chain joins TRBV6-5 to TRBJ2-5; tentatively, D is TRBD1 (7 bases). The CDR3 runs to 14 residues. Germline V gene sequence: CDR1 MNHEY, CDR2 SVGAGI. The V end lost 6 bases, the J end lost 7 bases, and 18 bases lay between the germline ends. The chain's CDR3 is CASRRDSVRGTQYF. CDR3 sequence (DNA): TGTGCCAGCAGGCGGGACAGTGTAAGGGGGACCCAGTACTTC.

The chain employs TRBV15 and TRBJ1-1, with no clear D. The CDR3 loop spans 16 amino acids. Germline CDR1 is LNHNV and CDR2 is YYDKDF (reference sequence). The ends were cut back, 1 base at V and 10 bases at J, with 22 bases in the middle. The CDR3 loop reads CATSRGFGTAGGSAFF. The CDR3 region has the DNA TGTGCCACCAGCAGAGGTTTCGGTACAGCCGGAGGGTCAGCTTTCTTT.

The CDR3 reads CASSERTGGGETQYF. The DNA of the CDR3 is TGTGCCAGCAGCGAAAGGACAGGGGGCGGAGAGACCCAGTACTTC. The chain links TRBV7-9 to TRBJ2-5; TRBD1 agrees at 11 bases. This CDR3 has 15 amino acids. Trimming at V came to 5 bases and at J to 4 bases, leaving 6 bases not matched to a gene. CDR1 and CDR2 (germline): SEHNR, FQNEAQ (reference sequence).

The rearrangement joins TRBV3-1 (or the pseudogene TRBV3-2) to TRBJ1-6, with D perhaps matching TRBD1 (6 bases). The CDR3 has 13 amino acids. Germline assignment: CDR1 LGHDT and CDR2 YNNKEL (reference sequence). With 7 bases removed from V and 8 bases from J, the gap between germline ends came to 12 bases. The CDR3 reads CASKQGLDSPLHF. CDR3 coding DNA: TGTGCCAGCAAGCAGGGGTTGGATTCACCCCTCCACTTT.

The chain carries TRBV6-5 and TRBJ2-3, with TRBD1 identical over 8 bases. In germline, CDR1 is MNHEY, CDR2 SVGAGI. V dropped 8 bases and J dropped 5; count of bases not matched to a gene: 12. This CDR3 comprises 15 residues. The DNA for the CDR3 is TGTGCCAGCGGCTCCTGGACAGGGCAGGTAGATACGCAGTATTTT. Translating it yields CASGSWTGQVDTQYF.

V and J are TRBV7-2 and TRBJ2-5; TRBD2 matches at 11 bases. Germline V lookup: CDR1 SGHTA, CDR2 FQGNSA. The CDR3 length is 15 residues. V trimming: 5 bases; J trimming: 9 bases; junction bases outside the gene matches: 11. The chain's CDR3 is CASSLLAGGPPAQYF. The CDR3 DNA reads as TGTGCCAGCAGCCTGCTAGCGGGGGGCCCTCCAGCCCAGTACTTC.

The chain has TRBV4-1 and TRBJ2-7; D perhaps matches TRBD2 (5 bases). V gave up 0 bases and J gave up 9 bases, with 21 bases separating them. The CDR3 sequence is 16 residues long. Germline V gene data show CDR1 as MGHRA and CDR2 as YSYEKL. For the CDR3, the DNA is TGCGCCAGCAGCCAAGATCGGTCTGGAGGCCTCTACAGGCAGTACTTC. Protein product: CASSQDRSGGLYRQYF.

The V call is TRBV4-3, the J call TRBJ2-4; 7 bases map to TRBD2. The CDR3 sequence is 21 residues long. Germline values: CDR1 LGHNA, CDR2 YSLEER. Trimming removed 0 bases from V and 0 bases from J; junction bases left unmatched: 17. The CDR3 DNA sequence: TGCGCCAGCAGCCAAGATAGGTCTCTCGGAGTGGGGGGGTTAGCCAAAAACATTCAGTACTTC. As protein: CASSQDRSLGVGGLAKNIQYF.

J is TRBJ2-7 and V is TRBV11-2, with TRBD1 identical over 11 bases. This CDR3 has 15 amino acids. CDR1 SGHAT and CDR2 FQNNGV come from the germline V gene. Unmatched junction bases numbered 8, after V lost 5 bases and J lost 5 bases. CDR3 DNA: TGTGCCAGCAGCCTGGGACAGGGGGGGTTCAACGAGCAGTACTTC. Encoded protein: CASSLGQGGFNEQYF.

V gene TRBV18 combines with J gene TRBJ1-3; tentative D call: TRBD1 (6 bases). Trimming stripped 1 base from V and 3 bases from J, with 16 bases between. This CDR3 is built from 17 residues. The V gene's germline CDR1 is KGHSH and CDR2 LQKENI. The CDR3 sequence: CASSPLGTSERGNTIYF. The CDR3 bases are TGTGCCAGCTCACCACTGGGGACATCCGAACGTGGAAACACCATATATTTT.

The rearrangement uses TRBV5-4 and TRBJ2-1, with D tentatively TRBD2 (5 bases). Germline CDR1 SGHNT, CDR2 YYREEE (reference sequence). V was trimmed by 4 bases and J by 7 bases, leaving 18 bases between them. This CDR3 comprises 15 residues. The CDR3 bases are TGTGCCAGCAGCCACAATTTCGGGTCGGGAAATGAGCAGTTCTTC. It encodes CASSHNFGSGNEQFF.

The CDR3 is CASSSDRGMRYTF. The CDR3 bases are TGTGCCAGCAGCTCGGACAGGGGTATGCGCTACACCTTC. V is TRBV11-2 and J is TRBJ1-2, with 9 bases that match TRBD1. V shed 4 bases and J 9 bases; nucleotides not matched to a gene: 6. This CDR3 region has 13 residues. Germline lookup yields CDR1 SGHAT and CDR2 FQNNGV.

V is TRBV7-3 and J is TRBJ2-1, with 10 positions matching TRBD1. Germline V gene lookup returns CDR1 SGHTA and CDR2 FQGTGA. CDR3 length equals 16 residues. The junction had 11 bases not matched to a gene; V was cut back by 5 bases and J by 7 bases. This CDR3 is CASSLKGGTGENEQFF. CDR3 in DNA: TGTGCCAGCAGCCTTAAAGGGGGGACAGGGGAGAATGAGCAGTTCTTC.

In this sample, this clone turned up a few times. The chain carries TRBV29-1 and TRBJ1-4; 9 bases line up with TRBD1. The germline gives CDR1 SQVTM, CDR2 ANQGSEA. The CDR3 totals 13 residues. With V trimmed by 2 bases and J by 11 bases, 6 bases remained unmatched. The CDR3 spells CSVEPQTGGKLFF. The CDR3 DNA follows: TGCAGCGTTGAACCACAGACAGGGGGGAAACTGTTTTTT.

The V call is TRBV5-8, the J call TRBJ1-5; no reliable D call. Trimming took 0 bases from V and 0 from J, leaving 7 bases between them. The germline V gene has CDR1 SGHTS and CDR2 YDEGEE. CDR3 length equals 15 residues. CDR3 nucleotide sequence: TGTGCCAGCAGCTTGGGACAAAATAGCAATCAGCCCCAGCATTTT. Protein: CASSLGQNSNQPQHF.